Detailed here is one TCR beta chain. The data were taken from a study of blood T cell repertoires in COVID-19. Overall study: The study drew acute and convalescent COVID-19 samples from the United States, Italy and Spain. PBMCs, B-cell-depleted T cells, or T cells were the source of the cDNA or gDNA that made up the material.

Per the original methods: Nucleated cell number was recorded as an estimate derived from reference gene primer amplification. Assay: immunoSEQ multiplex PCR; the TCRdb copy retains only in-frame clones and omits some. V and J calls and clone size are copied from that table; D and trimming were computed from the DNA. The table shows about 58,000 clones, with around 85% occurring only once. From germline, CDR1 is GTSNPN and CDR2 SVGIG (reference sequence). V was shortened by 2 bases and J by 4 bases, with 8 bases between the two germline ends. CDR3 length: 12 residues. The receptor's source is a woman in her sixties or seventies with active COVID-19. Sequencing was done on a sample of peripheral blood. V is TRBV30 and J is TRBJ1-1, with D uncertain. This CDR3 reads CAWSNRGTEAFF. Here the CDR3 DNA reads TGTGCCTGGAGTAATCGGGGCACTGAAGCTTTCTTT.